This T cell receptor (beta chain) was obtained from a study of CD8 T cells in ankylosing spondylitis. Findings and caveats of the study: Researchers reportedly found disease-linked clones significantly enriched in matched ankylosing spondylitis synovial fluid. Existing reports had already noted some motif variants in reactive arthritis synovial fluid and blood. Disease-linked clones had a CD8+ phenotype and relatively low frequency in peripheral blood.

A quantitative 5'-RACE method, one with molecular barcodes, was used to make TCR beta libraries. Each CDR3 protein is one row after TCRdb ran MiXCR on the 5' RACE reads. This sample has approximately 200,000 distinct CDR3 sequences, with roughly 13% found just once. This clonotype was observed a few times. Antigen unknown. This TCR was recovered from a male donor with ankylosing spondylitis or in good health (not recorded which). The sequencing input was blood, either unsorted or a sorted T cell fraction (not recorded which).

The CDR3 region has the DNA TGCAGTGCTAGGTGGGGGCAGAGCAATCAGCCCCAGCATTTT. Encoded protein: CSARWGQSNQPQHF. This chain uses TRBV20-1 with TRBJ1-5, with D possibly matching TRBD1 (6 bases). The germline V gene has CDR1 DFQATT and CDR2 SNEGSKA (reference sequence). The CDR3 covers 14 residues. Trimming cost V 3 bases and J 1 base, with 10 bases left between them.